The 15 T cell receptor beta chains presented below share a single source sample, sequenced in a study of control samples from healthy donors and cancer patients. The repertoire was sequenced with immunoSEQ multiplex PCR; TCRdb's copy has only in-frame clones and lacks some. The sample has roughly 60,000 clones; less than 95% are singletons. The material sequenced was blood. The receptors derive from a man aged 30 to 39 in good health.

The V call is TRBV30, the J call TRBJ1-5, with D possibly being TRBD1 (6 bases). Germline CDR1 reads GTSNPN; CDR2 reads SVGIG (reference sequence). There are 17 residues in the CDR3. V lost 2 bases to trimming and J lost 5 bases, with 22 bases between them. The CDR3 sequence: CAWSIGVGGRGDQPQHF. DNA for the CDR3: TGTGCCTGGAGTATAGGCGTAGGGGGGCGCGGCGATCAGCCCCAGCATTTT.

The rearrangement uses TRBV9 and TRBJ1-4; 8 nucleotides agree with TRBD1. CDR1 is SGDLS and CDR2 is YYNGEE in the germline V gene. The CDR3 runs to 18 residues. Germline trimming cut 1 base from V and 0 bases from J; bases unmatched to any gene: 8. The CDR3 loop is CASSVSGGAPATNEKLFF. The CDR3 bases are TGTGCCAGCAGCGTATCAGGGGGCGCCCCTGCAACTAATGAAAAACTGTTTTTT.

This chain joins TRBV7-6 and TRBJ2-3, with 7 bases fitting TRBD2. V shed 1 base and J 4 bases; nucleotides not matched to a gene: 5. There are 15 residues in the CDR3. Germline lookup yields CDR1 SGHVS and CDR2 FNYEAQ. The CDR3 DNA reads TGTGCCAGCAGCTTAGGGGGCGGGAGATCAGATACGCAGTATTTT. Amino acid sequence: CASSLGGGRSDTQYF. Variable domain in full (rest from reference TRBV7-6 and TRBJ2-3): GAGVSQSPRYKVTKRGQDVALRCDPISGHVSLYWYRQALGQGPEFLTYFNYEAQQDKSGLPNDRFSAERPEGSISTLTIQRTEQRDSAMYRCASSLGGGRSDTQYFGPGTRLTVL.

The chain joins TRBV27 to TRBJ2-6; 9 bases map to TRBD1. The CDR3 totals 18 residues. CDR1 and CDR2 (germline): MNHEY, SMNVEV (reference sequence). After removal of 0 bases from V and 2 bases from J, the junction contained 5 bases not matched to a gene. CDR3 region: CASSLSGTGRAGANVLTF. CDR3 DNA sequence: TGTGCCAGCAGTTTATCGGGGACAGGGAGGGCTGGGGCCAACGTCCTGACTTTC.

The chain carries TRBV11-3 and TRBJ2-2; D is possibly TRBD1 (6 bases). The CDR3 runs 14 residues. V dropped 4 bases and J dropped 4 bases, with 10 bases sitting between them. Germline V gives CDR1 SGHNT, CDR2 YENEEA. The CDR3 loop reads CASSSGQLTGELFF. The CDR3 region has the DNA TGTGCCAGCAGCTCGGGACAACTCACCGGGGAGCTGTTTTTT.

The gene calls are TRBV20-1 and TRBJ2-5; weak D call: TRBD1 (5 bases). The CDR3 contains 10 residues. Germline values: CDR1 DFQATT, CDR2 SNEGSKA (reference sequence). V lost 6 bases, J lost 5 bases, and 7 bases lay in between. Written as DNA, the CDR3 is TGCAGTGCAAACAGGGAGACCCAGTACTTC. It yields the protein CSANRETQYF.

The chain recombines TRBV7-8 with TRBJ2-7, with TRBD1 matching 7 bases. Trimming at V came to 1 base and at J to 0 bases, leaving 9 bases not matched to a gene. Germline CDR1 is SGHVS and CDR2 is FQNEAQ. The CDR3 length is 17 residues. The CDR3 region is CASSLETGRALSYEQYF. Written as DNA, the CDR3 is TGTGCCAGCAGCTTAGAGACAGGGCGGGCCCTCTCCTACGAGCAGTACTTC.

V is TRBV7-6 and J is TRBJ1-1, with unresolved D. Germline lookup yields CDR1 SGHVS and CDR2 FNYEAQ. The CDR3 extends over 13 amino acids. V lost 5 bases and J 0 bases, leaving 7 bases between the germline ends. Here the CDR3 reads CASSPQVNTEAFF. The CDR3 bases are TGTGCCAGCAGCCCTCAAGTGAACACTGAAGCTTTCTTT.

J is TRBJ2-3 and V is TRBV5-1; TRBD1 is a possible D gene (5 bases). Germline CDR1 and CDR2: SGHRS and YFSETQ. This CDR3 has 16 amino acids. Trimming pared 0 bases from V and 2 bases from J, leaving 13 bases between. The DNA of the CDR3 is TGCGCCAGCAGCTTGGCCGACAGATCACTCACAGATACGCAGTATTTT. Protein product: CASSLADRSLTDTQYF.

The chain combines TRBV11-2 with TRBJ1-1; 7 bases match TRBD1. CDR3 length equals 12 residues. Germline CDR1 and CDR2: SGHAT and FQNNGV. Trimming at V came to 6 bases and at J to 7 bases, leaving 5 bases not matched to a gene. The CDR3 spells CASRSTGVEAFF. As DNA, the CDR3 is TGTGCCAGCAGATCCACAGGGGTTGAAGCTTTCTTT. The complete variable domain, with remaining parts taken from reference TRBV11-2 and TRBJ1-1, reads EAGVAQSPRYKIIEKRQSVAFWCNPISGHATLYWYQQILGQGPKLLIQFQNNGVVDDSQLPKDRFSAERLKGVDSTLKIQPAKLEDSAVYLCASRSTGVEAFFGQGTRLTVV.

V gene TRBV24-1 combines with J gene TRBJ1-1, with TRBD1 identical over 10 bases. The CDR3 loop spans 15 amino acids. Losses at the gene ends were 4 bases for V and 4 bases for J; bases not matched to a gene: 5. Per germline, CDR1 KGHDR and CDR2 SFDVKD. In DNA form, the CDR3 reads TGTGCCACCAGTGACGCGGGACAGGGGAGCACTGAAGCTTTCTTT. Amino acid sequence: CATSDAGQGSTEAFF.

CDR3 residues: CASSYPFRPDHRNTQYF. The CDR3 DNA reads TGTGCCAGCAGTTACCCATTTCGGCCGGACCACAGGAATACGCAGTATTTT. V usage is TRBV6-2 or TRBV6-3 and J usage is TRBJ2-3, with D possibly TRBD1 on 5 matching bases. Germline-derived CDR1 and CDR2 are MNHEY and SVGEGT. Trimming left V 2 bases short and J 7 bases short, with 22 bases between. The CDR3 sequence is 17 residues long.

This chain links TRBV9 with TRBJ2-5; TRBD1 might be the D (5 bases). The germline V gene encodes CDR1 SGDLS and CDR2 YYNGEE. This CDR3 is built from 16 residues. The germline V and J ends were trimmed by 0 bases and 0 bases, with 12 bases remaining between them. Written as DNA, the CDR3 is TGTGCCAGCAGCGTAGTAGGGGAAGCCGACCAAGAGACCCAGTACTTC. Encoded protein: CASSVVGEADQETQYF.

The V gene is TRBV27, the J gene TRBJ2-5, with TRBD1 matching 9 bases. The CDR3 loop spans 16 amino acids. Germline loops: CDR1 MNHEY, CDR2 SMNVEV (reference sequence). Trimming removed 5 bases from V and 0 bases from J; junction bases left unmatched: 7. The CDR3 is CASSRRRDRDQETQYF. CDR3 coding DNA: TGTGCCAGCAGTCGGCGCCGGGACAGGGACCAAGAGACCCAGTACTTC.

This chain uses TRBV5-1 with TRBJ2-5; TRBD2 agrees at 7 bases. CDR3 length equals 14 residues. Germline values: CDR1 SGHRS, CDR2 YFSETQ. With 6 bases clipped from V and 2 bases from J, the junction kept 7 bases outside the gene matches. This CDR3 is CASKSRTSQETQYF. The DNA of the CDR3 is TGCGCCAGCAAGTCCCGGACTAGTCAAGAGACCCAGTACTTC.